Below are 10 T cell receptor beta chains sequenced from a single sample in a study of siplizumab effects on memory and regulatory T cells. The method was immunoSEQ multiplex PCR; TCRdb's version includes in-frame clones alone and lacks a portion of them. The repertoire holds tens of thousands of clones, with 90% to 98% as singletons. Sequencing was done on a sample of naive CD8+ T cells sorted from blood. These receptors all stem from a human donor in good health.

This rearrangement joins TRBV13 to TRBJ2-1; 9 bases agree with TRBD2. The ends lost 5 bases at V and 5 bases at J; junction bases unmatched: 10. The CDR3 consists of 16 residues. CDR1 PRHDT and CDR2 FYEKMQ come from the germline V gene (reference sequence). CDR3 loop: CASSPAGVAGDNEQFF. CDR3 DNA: TGTGCCAGCAGCCCCGCCGGCGTAGCGGGGGACAATGAGCAGTTCTTC.

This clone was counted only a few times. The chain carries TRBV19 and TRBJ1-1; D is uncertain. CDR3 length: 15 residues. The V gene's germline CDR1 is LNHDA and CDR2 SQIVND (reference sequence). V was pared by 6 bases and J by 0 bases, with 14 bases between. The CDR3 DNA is TGTGCCAGTAGCACCGGATGGAGTTTGAACACTGAAGCTTTCTTT. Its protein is CASSTGWSLNTEAFF.

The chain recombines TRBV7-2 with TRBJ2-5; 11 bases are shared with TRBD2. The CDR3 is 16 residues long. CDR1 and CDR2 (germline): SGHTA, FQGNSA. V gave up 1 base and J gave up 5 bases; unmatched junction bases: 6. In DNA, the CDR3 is TGTGCCAGCAGCTTAGTCATAGCGGGGGGGCCGGAGACCCAGTACTTC. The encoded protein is CASSLVIAGGPETQYF. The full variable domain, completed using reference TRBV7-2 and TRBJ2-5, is GAGVSQSPSNKVTEKGKDVELRCDPISGHTALYWYRQSLGQGLEFLIYFQGNSAPDKSGLPSDRFSAERTGGSVSTLTIQRTQQEDSAVYLCASSLVIAGGPETQYFGPGTRLLVL.

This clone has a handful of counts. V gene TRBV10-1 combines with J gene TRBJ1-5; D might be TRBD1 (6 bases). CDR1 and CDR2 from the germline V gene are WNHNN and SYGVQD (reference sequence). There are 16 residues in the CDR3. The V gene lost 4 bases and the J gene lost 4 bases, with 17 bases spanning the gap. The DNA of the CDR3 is TGCGCCAGCAGTGGGGGTTGGGGAAGGGGGAATCAGCCCCAGCATTTT. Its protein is CASSGGWGRGNQPQHF.

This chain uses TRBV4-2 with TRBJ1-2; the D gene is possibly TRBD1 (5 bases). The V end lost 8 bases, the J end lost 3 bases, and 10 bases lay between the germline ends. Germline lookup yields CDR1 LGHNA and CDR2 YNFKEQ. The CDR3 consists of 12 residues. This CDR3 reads CASGGGDYGYTF. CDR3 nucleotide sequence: TGTGCCAGCGGGGGAGGGGACTATGGCTACACCTTC.

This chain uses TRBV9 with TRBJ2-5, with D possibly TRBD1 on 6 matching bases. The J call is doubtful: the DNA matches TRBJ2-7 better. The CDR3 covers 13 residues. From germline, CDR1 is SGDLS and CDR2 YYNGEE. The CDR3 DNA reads TGTGCCAGCAGCGTCTCTGGGGGCCGCGAGCAGTACTTC. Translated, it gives CASSVSGGREQYF.

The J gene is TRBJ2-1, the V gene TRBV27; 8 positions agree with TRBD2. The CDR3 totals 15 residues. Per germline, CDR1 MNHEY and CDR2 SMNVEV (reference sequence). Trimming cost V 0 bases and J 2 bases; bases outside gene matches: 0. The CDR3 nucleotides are TGTGCCAGCAGTTTATCTAGCGGGGCCTACAATGAGCAGTTCTTC. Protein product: CASSLSSGAYNEQFF.

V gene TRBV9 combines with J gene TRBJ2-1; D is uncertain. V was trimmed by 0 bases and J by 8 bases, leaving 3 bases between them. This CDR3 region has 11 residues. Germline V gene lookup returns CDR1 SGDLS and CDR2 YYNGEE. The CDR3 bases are TGTGCCAGCAGCGTAGAACATGAGCAGTTCTTC. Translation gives CASSVEHEQFF. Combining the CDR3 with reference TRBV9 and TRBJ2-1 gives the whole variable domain DSGVTQTPKHLITATGQRVTLRCSPRSGDLSVYWYQQSLDQGLQFLIQYYNGEERAKGNILERFSAQQFPDLHSELNLSSLELGDSALYFCASSVEHEQFFGPGTRLTVL.

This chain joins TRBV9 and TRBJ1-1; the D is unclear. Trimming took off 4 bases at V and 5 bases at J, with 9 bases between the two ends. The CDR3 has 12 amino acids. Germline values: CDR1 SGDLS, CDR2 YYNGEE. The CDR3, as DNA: TGTGCCAGCAGCCCTGCGGGGACTGAAGCTTTCTTT. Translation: CASSPAGTEAFF.

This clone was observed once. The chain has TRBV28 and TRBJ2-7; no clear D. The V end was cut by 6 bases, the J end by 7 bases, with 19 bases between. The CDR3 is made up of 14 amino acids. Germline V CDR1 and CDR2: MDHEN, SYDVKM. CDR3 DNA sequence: TGTGCCAGCAGCCACGGCCGGACGGGTGAGGAGCAGTACTTC. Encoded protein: CASSHGRTGEEQYF.